This T cell receptor beta chain was retrieved from a study of OX40 agonist ivuxolimab in advanced cancers. For the wider study: Ivuxolimab was an agonistic, fully human IgG2 monoclonal antibody directed against OX40 (CD134), a costimulatory receptor. Among the 50 to 55 dose-escalation patients, around 20 had hepatocellular carcinoma, approximately 15 melanoma, 9 renal cell carcinoma and 9 head and neck cancer. The point of sequencing TCRbeta in the periphery was to test whether ivuxolimab changed TCR sequence diversity and drove clonal T-cell expansion. Patients were allowed to have had prior anti-PD-1, anti-PD-L1 or anti-CTLA-4 therapy, and approximately 40% of the dose-escalation patients had previously received checkpoint inhibitors. Intravenous ivuxolimab was administered to patients every 2 weeks at six dose levels: 0.01, 0.1, 0.3, 1.5, 3 and 10 mg/kg. The paper covers the monotherapy dose-escalation part of the phase I ivuxolimab trial, which included N of about 56 patients. In the dose-escalation cohort, 82.7% of patients were male, and the mean age was approximately 60 years, with a range of 23 to 79. Three dose-escalation patients achieved partial responses, one with hepatocellular carcinoma and two with cutaneous melanoma.

CDR1 and CDR2, per the germline V gene, are LGHNA and YSLEER. V sheds 1 base and J sheds 2 bases, leaving 12 bases between their ends. Inclusive of the bounding cysteine and phenylalanine, the CDR3 is 15 residues long. This entry keeps only the CDR3 DNA: 45 bases, framed from base 1. Broader findings and caveats from the paper: Low levels of normalized T-cell clonal expansion were also seen in some patients who did not respond. On average, CD8+ T cells showed more expanded clones than CD4+ T cells after ivuxolimab. Clonal expansion of both CD4+ and CD8+ blood T cells was observed from baseline to week 6 at doses 0.1 to 3.0 mg/kg. Partial responders in the 0.1-3.0 mg/kg groups had among the lowest normalized peripheral clonal expansion, especially among CD8+ T cells. The antigen specificity of the peripheral T cells that underwent clonal expansion was not determined.

Genomic DNA was extracted from sorted cells for sequencing of the TCRbeta CDR3 region. The immunoSEQ Assay was used to sequence the TCRbeta CDR3 regions. In its TCRdb copy, this immuneACCESS table keeps in-frame sequences only and misses some clones. Where compared with another copy, unresolved V genes explain less than half of these, and the others have no known cause. The sample records roughly 62,000 clones, 84% of which are singletons. The ten largest clones represent approximately 4.3% of the sample. Patients with a history of autoimmune disease or receiving systemic immunosuppression were excluded from the trial. In every dose cohort, peripheral blood was drawn for TCR sequencing at baseline, cycle 4 day 1, and cycle 7 day 1. The samples were drawn from a first-in-human, open-label, multicenter phase I dose-escalation trial of ivuxolimab. Adults with locally advanced or metastatic head and neck squamous cell, hepatocellular, melanoma or renal cell carcinoma were enrolled in the trial. Before TCR sequencing, CD4+ T cells and CD8+ T cells from peripheral blood were sorted into separate populations.

As regards this clone: The antigen it recognizes is unknown. No qualities accompany the bases; no much larger clone lies one base away.

The specimen was CD4+ or CD8+ T cells sorted from blood, collected in a trial of the OX40 agonist ivuxolimab. This TCR was sampled from an adult with an advanced solid tumor such as melanoma, head and neck, liver or kidney cancer. The V and J genes are TRBV4-3 and TRBJ2-7; no D gene is confidently identified. The CDR3 is CASSQGASRAYEQYF. The DNA sequence is TGCGCCAGCAGCCAAGGGGCCAGCCGGGCCTACGAGCAGTACTTC.